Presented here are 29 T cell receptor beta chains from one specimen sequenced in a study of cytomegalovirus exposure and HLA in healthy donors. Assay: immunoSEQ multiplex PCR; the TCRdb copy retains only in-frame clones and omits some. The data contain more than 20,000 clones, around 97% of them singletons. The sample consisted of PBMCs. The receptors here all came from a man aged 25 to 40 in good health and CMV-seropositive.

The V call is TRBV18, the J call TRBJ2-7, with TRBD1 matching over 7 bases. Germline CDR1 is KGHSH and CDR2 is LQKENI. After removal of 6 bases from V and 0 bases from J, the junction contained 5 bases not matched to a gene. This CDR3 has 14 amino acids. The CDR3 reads CASSRDRVSYEQYF. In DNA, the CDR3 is TGTGCCAGCTCTCGAGACAGGGTCTCCTACGAGCAGTACTTC.

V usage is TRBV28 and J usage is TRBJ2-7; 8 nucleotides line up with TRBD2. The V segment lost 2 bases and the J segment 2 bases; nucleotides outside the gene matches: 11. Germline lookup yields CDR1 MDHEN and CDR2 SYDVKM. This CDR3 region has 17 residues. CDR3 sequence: CASSLAGGQILPYEQYF. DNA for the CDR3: TGTGCCAGCAGTTTAGCGGGAGGACAAATCCTCCCCTACGAGCAGTACTTC.

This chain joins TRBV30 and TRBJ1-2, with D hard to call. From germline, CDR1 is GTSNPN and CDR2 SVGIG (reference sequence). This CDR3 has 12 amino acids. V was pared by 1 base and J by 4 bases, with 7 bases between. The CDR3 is CAWSEDSYGYTF. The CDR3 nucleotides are TGTGCCTGGAGTGAGGACTCCTATGGCTACACCTTC.

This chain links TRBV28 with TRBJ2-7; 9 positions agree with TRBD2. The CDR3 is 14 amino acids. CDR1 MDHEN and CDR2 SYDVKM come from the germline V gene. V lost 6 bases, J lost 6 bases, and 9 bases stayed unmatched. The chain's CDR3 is CASRHSGSAREQYF. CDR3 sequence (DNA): TGTGCCAGCAGACATAGCGGGAGTGCCCGCGAGCAGTACTTC.

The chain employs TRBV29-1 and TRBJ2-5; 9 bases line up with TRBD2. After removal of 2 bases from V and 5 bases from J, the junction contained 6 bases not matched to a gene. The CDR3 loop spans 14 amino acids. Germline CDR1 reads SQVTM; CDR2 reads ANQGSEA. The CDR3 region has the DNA TGCAGCGTTGAAATAGCGGGAGATTGGGAGACCCAGTACTTC. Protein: CSVEIAGDWETQYF.

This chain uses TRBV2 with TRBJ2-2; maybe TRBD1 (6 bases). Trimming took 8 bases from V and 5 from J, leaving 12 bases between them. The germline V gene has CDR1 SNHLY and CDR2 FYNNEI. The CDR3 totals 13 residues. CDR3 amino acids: CASRRTDTGELFF. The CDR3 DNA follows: TGTGCCAGCCGTAGGACAGATACCGGGGAGCTGTTTTTT.

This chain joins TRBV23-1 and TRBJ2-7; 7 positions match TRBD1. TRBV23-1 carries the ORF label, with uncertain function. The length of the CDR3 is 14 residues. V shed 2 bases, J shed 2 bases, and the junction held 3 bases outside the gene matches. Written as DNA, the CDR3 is TGCGCCAGCAGTCAACACACAGGGGCCTACGAGCAGTACTTC. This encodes CASSQHTGAYEQYF.

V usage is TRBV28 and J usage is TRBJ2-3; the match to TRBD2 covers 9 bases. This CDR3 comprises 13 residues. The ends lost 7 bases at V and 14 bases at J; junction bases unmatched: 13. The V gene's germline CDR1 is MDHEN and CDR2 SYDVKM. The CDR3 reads CASKPAGGPRWYF. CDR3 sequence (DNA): TGTGCCAGCAAGCCGGCGGGAGGGCCTCGGTGGTATTTT.

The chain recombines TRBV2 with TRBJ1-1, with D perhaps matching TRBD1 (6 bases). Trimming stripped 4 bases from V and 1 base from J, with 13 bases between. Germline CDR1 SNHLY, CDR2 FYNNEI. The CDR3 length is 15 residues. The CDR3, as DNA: TGTGCCAGCAGTGGACCGACAGGACAGAACACTGAAGCTTTCTTT. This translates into CASSGPTGQNTEAFF.

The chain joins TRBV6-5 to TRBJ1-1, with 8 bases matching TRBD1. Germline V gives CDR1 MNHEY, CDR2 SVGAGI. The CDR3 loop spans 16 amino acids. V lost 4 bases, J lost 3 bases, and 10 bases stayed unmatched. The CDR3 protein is CASSSVPGGWDTEAFF. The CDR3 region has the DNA TGTGCCAGCAGTTCCGTTCCAGGGGGCTGGGACACTGAAGCTTTCTTT.

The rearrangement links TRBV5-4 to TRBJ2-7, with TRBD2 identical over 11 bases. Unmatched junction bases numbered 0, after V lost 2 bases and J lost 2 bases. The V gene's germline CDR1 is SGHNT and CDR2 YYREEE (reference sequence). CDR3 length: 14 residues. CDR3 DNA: TGTGCCAGCAGCTTTAGCGGGAGGGCCTACGAGCAGTACTTC. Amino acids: CASSFSGRAYEQYF.

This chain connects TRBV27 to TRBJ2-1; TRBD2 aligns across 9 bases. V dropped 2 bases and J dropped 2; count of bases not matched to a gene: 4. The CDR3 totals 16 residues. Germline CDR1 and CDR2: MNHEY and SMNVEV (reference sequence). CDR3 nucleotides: TGTGCCAGCAGTTTAGTGGGGACTAGCCCCTACAATGAGCAGTTCTTC. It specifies CASSLVGTSPYNEQFF.

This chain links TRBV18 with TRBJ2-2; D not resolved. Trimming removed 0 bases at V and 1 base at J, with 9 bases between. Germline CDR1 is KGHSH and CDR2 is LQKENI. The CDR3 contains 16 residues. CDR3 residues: CASSPPKTLNTGELFF. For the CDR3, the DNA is TGTGCCAGCTCACCACCGAAGACACTGAACACCGGGGAGCTGTTTTTT. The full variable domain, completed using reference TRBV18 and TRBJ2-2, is NAGVMQNPRHLVRRRGQEARLRCSPMKGHSHVYWYRQLPEEGLKFMVYLQKENIIDESGMPKERFSAEFPKEGPSILRIQQVVRGDSAAYFCASSPPKTLNTGELFFGEGSRLTVL.

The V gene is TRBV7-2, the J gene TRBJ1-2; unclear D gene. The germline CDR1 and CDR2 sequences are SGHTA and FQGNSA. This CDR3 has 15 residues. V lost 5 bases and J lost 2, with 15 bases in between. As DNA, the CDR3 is TGTGCCAGCAGCATAACATCCCAACAGAACTATGGCTACACCTTC. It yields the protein CASSITSQQNYGYTF.

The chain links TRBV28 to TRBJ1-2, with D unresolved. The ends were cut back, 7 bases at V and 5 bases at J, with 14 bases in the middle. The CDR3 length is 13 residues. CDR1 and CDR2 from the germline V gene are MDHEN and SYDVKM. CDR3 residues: CASINPGLYGYTF. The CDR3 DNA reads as TGTGCCAGCATTAATCCGGGGTTATATGGCTACACCTTC.

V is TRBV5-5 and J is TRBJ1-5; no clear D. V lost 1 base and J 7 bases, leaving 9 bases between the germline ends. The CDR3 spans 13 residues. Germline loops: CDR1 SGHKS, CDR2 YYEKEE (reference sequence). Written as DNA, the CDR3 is TGTGCCAGCAGCTTGTATCCGGGACAGCCCCAGCATTTT. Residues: CASSLYPGQPQHF. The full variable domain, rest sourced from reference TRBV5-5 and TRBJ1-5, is DAGVTQSPTHLIKTRGQQVTLRCSPISGHKSVSWYQQVLGQGPQFIFQYYEKEERGRGNFPDRFSARQFPNYSSELNVNALLLGDSALYLCASSLYPGQPQHFGDGTRLSIL.

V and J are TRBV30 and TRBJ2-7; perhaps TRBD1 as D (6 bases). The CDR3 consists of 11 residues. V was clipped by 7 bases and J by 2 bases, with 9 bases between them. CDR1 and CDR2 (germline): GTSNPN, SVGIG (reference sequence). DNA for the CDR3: TGTGCCTCCGGACAGACCTACGAGCAGTACTTC. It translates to CASGQTYEQYF.

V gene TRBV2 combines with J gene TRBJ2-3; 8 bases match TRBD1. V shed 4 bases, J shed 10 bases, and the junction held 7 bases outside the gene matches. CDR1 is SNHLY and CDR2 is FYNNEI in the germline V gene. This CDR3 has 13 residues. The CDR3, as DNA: TGTGCCAGCAGTGGACTTACACAGGGGGCGCAGTATTTT. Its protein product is CASSGLTQGAQYF.

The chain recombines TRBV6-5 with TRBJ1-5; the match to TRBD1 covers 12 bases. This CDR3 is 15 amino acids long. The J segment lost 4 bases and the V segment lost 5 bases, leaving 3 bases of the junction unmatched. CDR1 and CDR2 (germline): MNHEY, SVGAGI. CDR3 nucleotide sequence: TGTGCCAGCAGTAGGGACAGGGGGCTGAATCAGCCCCAGCATTTT. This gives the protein CASSRDRGLNQPQHF.

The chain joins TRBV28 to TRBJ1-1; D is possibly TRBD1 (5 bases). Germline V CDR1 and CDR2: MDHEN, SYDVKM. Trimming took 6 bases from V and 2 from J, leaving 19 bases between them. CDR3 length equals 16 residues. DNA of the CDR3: TGTGCCAGCAGACCGGACATGAGGATCCGAAACACTGAAGCTTTCTTT. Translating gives CASRPDMRIRNTEAFF.

The CDR3 sequence: CASSVEVSGEQFF. As DNA, the CDR3 is TGTGCCAGCAGCGTAGAGGTCAGCGGGGAGCAGTTCTTC. The chain employs TRBV9 and TRBJ2-1; possibly TRBD2 for D (6 bases). Trimming cost V 0 bases and J 10 bases, with 11 bases left between them. The germline V gene encodes CDR1 SGDLS and CDR2 YYNGEE. There are 13 residues in the CDR3.

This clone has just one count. In nucleotides, the CDR3 is TGCGCCAGCAGTTCGGAGGTGGCGGGAGGGCCCAATGAGCAGTTCTTC. Translated, it gives CASSSEVAGGPNEQFF. The gene calls are TRBV5-1 and TRBJ2-1, with 9 bases aligning to TRBD2. CDR3 length equals 16 residues. Germline V gives CDR1 SGHRS, CDR2 YFSETQ. J lost 6 bases, V lost 5 bases, and 12 bases had no gene match.

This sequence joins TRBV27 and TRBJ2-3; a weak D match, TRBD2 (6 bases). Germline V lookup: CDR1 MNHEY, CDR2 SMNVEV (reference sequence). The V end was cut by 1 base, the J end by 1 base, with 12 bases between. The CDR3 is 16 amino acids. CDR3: CASSLYGGPGTDTQYF. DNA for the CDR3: TGTGCCAGCAGTTTATATGGAGGGCCCGGCACAGATACGCAGTATTTT.

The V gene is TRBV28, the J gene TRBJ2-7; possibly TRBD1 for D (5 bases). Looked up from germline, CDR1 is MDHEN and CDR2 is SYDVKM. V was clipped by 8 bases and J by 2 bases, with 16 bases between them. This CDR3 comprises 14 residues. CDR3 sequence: CASHSGPIPYEQYF. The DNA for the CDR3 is TGTGCCAGCCACTCAGGGCCAATTCCCTACGAGCAGTACTTC.

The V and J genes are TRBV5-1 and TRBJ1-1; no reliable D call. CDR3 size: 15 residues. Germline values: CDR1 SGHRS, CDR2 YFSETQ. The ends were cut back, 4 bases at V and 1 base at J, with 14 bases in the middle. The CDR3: CASSAVPRGNTEAFF. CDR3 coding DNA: TGCGCCAGCAGCGCAGTTCCCCGGGGGAACACTGAAGCTTTCTTT. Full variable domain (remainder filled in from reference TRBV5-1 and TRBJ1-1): KAGVTQTPRYLIKTRGQQVTLSCSPISGHRSVSWYQQTPGQGLQFLFEYFSETQRNKGNFPGRFSGRQFSNSRSEMNVSTLELGDSALYLCASSAVPRGNTEAFFGQGTRLTVV.

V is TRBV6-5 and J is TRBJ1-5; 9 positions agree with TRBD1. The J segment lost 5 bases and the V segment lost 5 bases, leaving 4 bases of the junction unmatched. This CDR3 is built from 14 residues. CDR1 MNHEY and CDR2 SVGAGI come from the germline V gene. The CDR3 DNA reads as TGTGCCAGCAGTGGCGGGACAGGGCATCAGCCCCAGCATTTT. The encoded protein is CASSGGTGHQPQHF.

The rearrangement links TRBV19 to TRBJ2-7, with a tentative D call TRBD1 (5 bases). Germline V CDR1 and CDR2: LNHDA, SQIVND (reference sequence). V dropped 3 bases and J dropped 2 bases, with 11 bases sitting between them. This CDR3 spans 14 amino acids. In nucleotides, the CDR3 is TGTGCCAGTAGTATCCCAGGGTTTACCTACGAGCAGTACTTC. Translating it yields CASSIPGFTYEQYF.

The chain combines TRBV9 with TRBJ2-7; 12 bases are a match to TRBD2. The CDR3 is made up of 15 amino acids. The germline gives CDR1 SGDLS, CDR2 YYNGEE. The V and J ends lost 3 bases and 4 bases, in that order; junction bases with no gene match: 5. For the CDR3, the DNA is TGTGCCAGCAGCGCTAGCGGGAGGGCCACTTACGAGCAGTACTTC. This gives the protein CASSASGRATYEQYF.

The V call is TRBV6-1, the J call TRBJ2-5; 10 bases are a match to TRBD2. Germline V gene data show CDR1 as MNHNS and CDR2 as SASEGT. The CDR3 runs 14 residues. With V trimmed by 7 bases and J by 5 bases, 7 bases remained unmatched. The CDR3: CASTASGSGETQYF. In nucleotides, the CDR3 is TGTGCCAGCACGGCTAGCGGGAGTGGGGAGACCCAGTACTTC.